This TCR beta chain was found in a study of beta chain features in type 1 diabetes (dated by TCRdb to between 2017 and 2018). Context from the whole study: Mean age, gender distribution, total cell number and subset yield did not differ between patients and healthy donors. A total of under 140,000,000 sorted cells were examined across all samples, and the number of cells per subset was strongly correlated with RNA yield. The study compared TCRB repertoires of sorted circulating CD4+ T cell subsets between recently diagnosed type 1 diabetes patients and matched healthy donors. Naive and central memory subsets were obtained from all 28 donors, but regulatory and stem cell-like memory subsets were isolated from only 8 patients and roughly 8 healthy donors.

Note on this clone: No cognate antigen has been identified for it. No base quality information exists; no much larger clone differs at one position.

Each donor gave one peripheral blood draw, averaging roughly 0.11 L, which was collected into heparinised tubes. Naive, central memory, regulatory and stem cell-like memory CD4+ T cells were sorted on a BD FACSAria II using a panel including CD45RO, CCR7, CD25, CD127, CD95 and CD27. A purity above 95% was achieved for all sorted populations. PBMCs were isolated right away by Lymphoprep density gradient centrifugation and were stained directly, without culture. So that batch effects would be minimized, each experiment stained and sorted samples in pairs, pairing one healthy donor with one patient. V is reduced by 4 bases and J by 1 base, leaving a spacing of 17 bases between them. CDR1 and CDR2 were assigned from the germline V gene as SQVTM and ANQGSEA. The CDR3 sequence holds 16 residues, the cysteine and phenylalanine included. Only the CDR3 DNA is retained, 48 bases long and in frame from the first base.

The entire amount of isolated RNA was reverse transcribed using the High Capacity cDNA Reverse Transcription Kit, so the sequenced TCRB transcripts were expressed ones. Naive, central memory and regulatory T cell samples underwent deep immunoSEQ sequencing, averaging about 3.57 million total reads per sample. Sorted cells were lysed in RLT buffer, and RNA was extracted using DNase-treated RNeasy Micro or Mini kits according to cell number. Each cell subset was processed on its own to prevent cross-contamination, while patient and healthy donor samples were processed together. The immunoSEQ multiplex PCR was used to amplify TCRB sequences from cDNA, generating 87-bp fragments that spanned the CDR3 region. Sequencing of the amplicons was done on the Illumina HiSeq platform. As for the original processing: PCR bias was computationally corrected using synthetic template baselines, reads within Hamming distance 2 were collapsed, and singletons that could not be merged were discarded. Reads were aligned to IMGT to assign V, D and J genes, CDR3 length, and insertions or deletions at six rearrangement sites. Within each subset, clonotype counts were normalized to sorted cell number, and only after that were true diversity and Gini coefficients computed with the tcR R package. The overlap coefficient, calculated on TCRB nucleotide sequences, was used to measure repertoire sharing. The source is immuneACCESS, and TCRdb retained only in-frame sequences with V and J called. Part of the clones is not carried over; for the studies checked, unresolved V genes explain less than half of this, and the remainder is unexplained. V and J calls and clone size come straight from that table; D and trimming were deduced from the DNA. The sample table lists fewer than 20,000 clones, about three quarters of them with a count of one. The top ten constitute approximately 2.7% of the sample.

The paper's findings and limits, for the study overall: PCR may preferentially amplify shorter templates, but because patient and control samples were amplified and corrected together, any resulting skew would affect both groups equally. Because small numbers of individuals were included in the HLA sub-analyses, any influence of HLA type on TCRB rearrangement was left unresolved. At VDJ recombination sites, type 1 diabetes patients had fewer insertions and more deleted nucleotides, which implies abnormalities in thymic rearrangement. Because cDNA was sequenced instead of genomic DNA, activated cells with high expression could be over-represented, although the groups did not differ in activation or CD3 levels. In all four CD4+ subsets, TCRB CDR3 length was moderately but significantly shorter in type 1 diabetes patients. Naive, central memory and regulatory TCRB repertoires appeared more similar among patients than among healthy donors.

The TCR sequence derives from a man under 40 with type 1 diabetes. The receptor chain draws on TRBV29-1 and TRBJ2-1; a tentative D match to TRBD2 spans 7 bases. Input material: Tregs from blood. The sample's cell subset or site label, in plain terms: regulatory CD4+ T cells. CDR3 reads: CSVVPWGGQSYNEQFF. The nucleotide sequence is given as TGCAGCGTTGTGCCCTGGGGGGGGCAGTCCTACAATGAGCAGTTCTTC.